This T cell receptor beta chain was captured by sequencing in a study of OX40 agonist ivuxolimab in advanced cancers. Study as a whole: Among those enrolled, mean age was around 55 years (range about 23 to 79) and 75% to 90% were male.

Libraries were prepared by immunoSEQ multiplex PCR; TCRdb keeps only in-frame clonotypes and omits some of them. The sample holds 60,000 or so clones, roughly 88% seen once. Samples of blood were obtained at baseline, on cycle 4 day 1, and on cycle 7 day 1. CDR3 length equals 15 residues. Trimming took off 7 bases at V and 5 bases at J, with 18 bases between the two ends. Germline V CDR1 and CDR2: LNHNV, YYDKDF (reference sequence). The specimen was CD4+ or CD8+ T cells sorted from blood, collected in a trial of the OX40 agonist ivuxolimab. The clonotype was recovered from an adult with an advanced solid tumor such as melanoma, head and neck, liver or kidney cancer. The gene calls are TRBV15 and TRBJ2-1, with D tentatively TRBD1 or TRBD2 (5 bases each). CDR3 amino acids: CATTSGTTFNNEQFF. Written as DNA, the CDR3 is TGTGCCACCACCTCCGGGACCACTTTTAACAATGAGCAGTTCTTC.